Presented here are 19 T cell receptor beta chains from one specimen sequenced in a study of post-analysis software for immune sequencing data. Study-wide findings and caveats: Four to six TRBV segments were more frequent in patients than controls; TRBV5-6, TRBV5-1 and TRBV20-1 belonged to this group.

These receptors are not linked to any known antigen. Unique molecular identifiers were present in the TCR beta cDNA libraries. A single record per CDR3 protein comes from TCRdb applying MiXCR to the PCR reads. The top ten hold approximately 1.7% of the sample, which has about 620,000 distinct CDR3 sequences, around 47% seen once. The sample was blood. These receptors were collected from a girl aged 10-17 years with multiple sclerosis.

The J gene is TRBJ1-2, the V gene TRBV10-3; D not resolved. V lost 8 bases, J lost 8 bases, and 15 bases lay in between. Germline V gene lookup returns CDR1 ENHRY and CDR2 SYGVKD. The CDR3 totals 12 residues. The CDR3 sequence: CAILGRVNGYTF. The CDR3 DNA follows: TGTGCCATCTTGGGCAGAGTCAACGGCTACACCTTC.

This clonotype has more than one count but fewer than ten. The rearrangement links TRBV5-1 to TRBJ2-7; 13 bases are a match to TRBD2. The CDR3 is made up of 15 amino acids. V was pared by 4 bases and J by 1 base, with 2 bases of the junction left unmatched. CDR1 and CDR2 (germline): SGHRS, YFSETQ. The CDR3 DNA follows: TGCGCCAGCAGCGGACTAGCGGGAGTGTCCTACGAGCAGTACTTC. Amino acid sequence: CASSGLAGVSYEQYF. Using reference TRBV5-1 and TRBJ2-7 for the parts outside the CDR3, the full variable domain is KAGVTQTPRYLIKTRGQQVTLSCSPISGHRSVSWYQQTPGQGLQFLFEYFSETQRNKGNFPGRFSGRQFSNSRSEMNVSTLELGDSALYLCASSGLAGVSYEQYFGPGTRLTVT.

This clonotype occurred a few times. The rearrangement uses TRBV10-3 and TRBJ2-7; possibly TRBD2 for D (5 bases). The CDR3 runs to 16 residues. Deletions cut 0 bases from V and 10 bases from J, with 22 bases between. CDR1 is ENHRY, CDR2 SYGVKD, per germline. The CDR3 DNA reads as TGTGCCATCAGTGAGTCAGGTCGGGATAGCCAAGAGACTCAGTACTTC. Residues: CAISESGRDSQETQYF.

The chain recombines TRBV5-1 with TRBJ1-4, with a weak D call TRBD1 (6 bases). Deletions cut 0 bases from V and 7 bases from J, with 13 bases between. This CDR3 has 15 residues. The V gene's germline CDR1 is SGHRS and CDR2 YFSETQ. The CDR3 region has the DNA TGCGCCAGCAGCTTGGTGGGGGGGCTGGGTGAAAAACTGTTTTTT. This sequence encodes CASSLVGGLGEKLFF.

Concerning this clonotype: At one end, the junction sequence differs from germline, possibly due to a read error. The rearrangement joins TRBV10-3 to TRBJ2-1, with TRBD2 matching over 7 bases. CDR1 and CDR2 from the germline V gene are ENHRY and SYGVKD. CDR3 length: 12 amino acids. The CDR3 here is CASSVGGDEQFF. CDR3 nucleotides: TGTGCCAGCAGTGTGGGGGGGGATGAGCAGTTCTTC.

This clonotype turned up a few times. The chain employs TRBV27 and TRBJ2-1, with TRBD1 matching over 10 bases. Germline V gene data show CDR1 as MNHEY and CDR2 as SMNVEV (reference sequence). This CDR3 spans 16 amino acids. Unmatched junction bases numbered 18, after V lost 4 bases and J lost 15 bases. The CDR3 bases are TGTGCCAGCAGTTCCCCGGGACAGGGGTACTTGTTGAGCAGGTTCTTC. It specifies CASSSPGQGYLLSRFF.

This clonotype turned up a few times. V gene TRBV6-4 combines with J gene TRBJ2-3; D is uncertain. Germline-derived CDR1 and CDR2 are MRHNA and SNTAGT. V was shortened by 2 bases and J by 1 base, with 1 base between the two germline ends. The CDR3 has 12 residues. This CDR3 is CASSDGTDTQYF. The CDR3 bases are TGTGCCAGCAGTGACGGCACAGATACGCAGTATTTT.

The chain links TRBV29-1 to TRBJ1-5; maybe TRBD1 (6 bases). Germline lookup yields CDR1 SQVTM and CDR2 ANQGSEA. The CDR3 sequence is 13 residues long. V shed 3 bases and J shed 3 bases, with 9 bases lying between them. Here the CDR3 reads CSVETGFNQPQHF. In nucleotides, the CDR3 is TGCAGCGTTGAGACAGGCTTCAATCAGCCCCAGCATTTT. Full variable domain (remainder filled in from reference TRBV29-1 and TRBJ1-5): SAVISQKPSRDICQRGTSLTIQCQVDSQVTMMFWYRQQPGQSLTLIATANQGSEATYESGFVIDKFPISRPNLTFSTLTVSNMSPEDSSIYLCSVETGFNQPQHFGDGTRLSIL.

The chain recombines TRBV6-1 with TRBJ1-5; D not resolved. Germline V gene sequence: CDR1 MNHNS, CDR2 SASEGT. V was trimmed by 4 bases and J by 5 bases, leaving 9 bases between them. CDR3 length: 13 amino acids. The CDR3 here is CASSAHWDQPQHF. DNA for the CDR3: TGTGCCAGCAGTGCTCACTGGGATCAGCCCCAGCATTTT.

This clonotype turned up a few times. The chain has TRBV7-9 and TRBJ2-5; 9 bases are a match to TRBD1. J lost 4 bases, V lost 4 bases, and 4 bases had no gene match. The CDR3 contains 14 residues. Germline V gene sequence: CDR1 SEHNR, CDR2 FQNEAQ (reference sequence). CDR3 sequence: CASSSTGGRETQYF. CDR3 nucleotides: TGTGCCAGCAGCTCGACAGGGGGTAGAGAGACCCAGTACTTC.

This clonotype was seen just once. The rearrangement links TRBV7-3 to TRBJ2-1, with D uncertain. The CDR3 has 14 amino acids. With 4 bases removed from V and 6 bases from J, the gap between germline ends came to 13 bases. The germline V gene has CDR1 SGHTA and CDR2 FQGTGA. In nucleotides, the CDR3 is TGTGCCAGCAGCTGGTCCCGGGTGGGCAATGAGCAGTTCTTC. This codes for CASSWSRVGNEQFF.

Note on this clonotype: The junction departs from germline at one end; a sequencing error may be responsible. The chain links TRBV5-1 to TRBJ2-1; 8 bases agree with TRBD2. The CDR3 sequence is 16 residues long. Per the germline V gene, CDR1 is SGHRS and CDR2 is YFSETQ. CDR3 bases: TGCACCAGCAGCTCTGGGACGAGCGGGGGCTTGGATGAGCAGTTCTTC. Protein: CTSSSGTSGGLDEQFF.

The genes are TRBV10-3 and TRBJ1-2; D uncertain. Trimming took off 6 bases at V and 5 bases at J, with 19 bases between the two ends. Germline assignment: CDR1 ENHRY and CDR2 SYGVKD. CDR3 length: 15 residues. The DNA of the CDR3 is TGTGCCATCAGCCGGCTGACATCCCACCATTATGGCTACACCTTC. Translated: CAISRLTSHHYGYTF.

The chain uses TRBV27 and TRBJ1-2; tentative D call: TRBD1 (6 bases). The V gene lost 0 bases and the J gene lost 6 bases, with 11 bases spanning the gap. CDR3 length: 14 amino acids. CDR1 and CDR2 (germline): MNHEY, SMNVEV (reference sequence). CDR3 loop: CASSLSGTPNGYTF. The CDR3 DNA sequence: TGTGCCAGCAGTTTATCGGGGACACCGAATGGCTACACCTTC.

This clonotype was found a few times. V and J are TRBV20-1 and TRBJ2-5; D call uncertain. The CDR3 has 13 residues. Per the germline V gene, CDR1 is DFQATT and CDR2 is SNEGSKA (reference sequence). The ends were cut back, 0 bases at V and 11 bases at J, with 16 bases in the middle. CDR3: CSARDKADLEQYF. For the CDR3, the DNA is TGCAGTGCTAGAGATAAAGCAGATTTAGAGCAGTACTTC.

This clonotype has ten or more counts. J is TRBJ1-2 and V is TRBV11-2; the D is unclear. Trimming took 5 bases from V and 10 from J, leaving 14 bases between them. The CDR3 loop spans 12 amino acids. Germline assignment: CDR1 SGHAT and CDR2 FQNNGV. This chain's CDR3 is CASSRGRPFYTF. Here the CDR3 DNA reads TGTGCCAGCAGCCGAGGGCGACCCTTCTACACCTTC.

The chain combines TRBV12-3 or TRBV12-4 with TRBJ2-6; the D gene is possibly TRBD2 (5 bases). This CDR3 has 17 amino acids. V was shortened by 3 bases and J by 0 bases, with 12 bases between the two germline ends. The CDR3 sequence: CASSFRLINSGANVLTF. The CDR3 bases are TGTGCCAGCAGTTTTCGACTAATTAACTCTGGGGCCAACGTCCTGACTTTC.

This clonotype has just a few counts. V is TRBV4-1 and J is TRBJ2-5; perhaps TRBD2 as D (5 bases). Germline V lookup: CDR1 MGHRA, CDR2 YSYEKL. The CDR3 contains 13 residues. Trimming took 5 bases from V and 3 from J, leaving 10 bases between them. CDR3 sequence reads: CASSKHGEETQYF. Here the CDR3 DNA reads TGCGCCAGCAGCAAACACGGGGAAGAGACCCAGTACTTC.

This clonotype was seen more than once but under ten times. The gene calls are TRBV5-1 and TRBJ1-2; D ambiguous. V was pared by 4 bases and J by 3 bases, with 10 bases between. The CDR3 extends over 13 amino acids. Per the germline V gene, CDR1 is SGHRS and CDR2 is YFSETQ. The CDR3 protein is CASSGDGDYGYTF. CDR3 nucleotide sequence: TGCGCCAGCAGCGGCGACGGGGACTATGGCTACACCTTC.